Shown below are 27 T cell receptor beta chains from a single sample sequenced in a study of blood T cell repertoires in COVID-19. The assay was immunoSEQ multiplex PCR, and TCRdb's table has in-frame clones only and misses some. The sample holds some 390,000 clones, 89% seen once. The specimen sequenced was PBMCs or T cells enriched from blood (not recorded which). The receptors were sampled from a woman in her twenties or thirties who had recovered from COVID-19.

The rearrangement uses TRBV5-1 and TRBJ1-5; D might be TRBD1 (6 bases). Trimming took 10 bases from V and 6 from J, leaving 17 bases between them. Germline V gene lookup returns CDR1 SGHRS and CDR2 YFSETQ. The CDR3 length is 13 residues. This chain's CDR3 is CAVQGFSGQPQHF. The CDR3 DNA is TGCGCCGTACAGGGTTTTTCAGGTCAGCCCCAGCATTTT.

As concerns this clone: Other nucleotide sequences in the sample specify the same CDR3. The chain joins TRBV5-1 to TRBJ2-1, with 11 bases matching TRBD2. CDR1 and CDR2 from the germline V gene are SGHRS and YFSETQ. The CDR3 is made up of 15 amino acids. The J segment lost 2 bases and the V segment lost 4 bases, leaving 2 bases of the junction unmatched. CDR3 sequence: CASSPGLAAYNEQFF. The CDR3 DNA reads TGCGCCAGCAGCCCGGGACTAGCGGCCTACAATGAGCAGTTCTTC.

V and J are TRBV5-5 and TRBJ2-5; 12 positions agree with TRBD2. Germline CDR1 is SGHKS and CDR2 is YYEKEE (reference sequence). The CDR3 is made up of 15 amino acids. V lost 6 bases to trimming and J lost 4 bases; unmatched junction nucleotides: 7. Here the CDR3 reads CASNFGGLAGETQYF. The CDR3 DNA is TGTGCCAGCAACTTCGGGGGACTAGCGGGAGAGACCCAGTACTTC. The full variable domain, with the rest looked up from reference TRBV5-5 and TRBJ2-5, is DAGVTQSPTHLIKTRGQQVTLRCSPISGHKSVSWYQQVLGQGPQFIFQYYEKEERGRGNFPDRFSARQFPNYSSELNVNALLLGDSALYLCASNFGGLAGETQYFGPGTRLLVL.

The J gene is TRBJ1-6, the V gene TRBV19; 7 bases line up with TRBD1. CDR3 length: 17 amino acids. The germline V gene encodes CDR1 LNHDA and CDR2 SQIVND (reference sequence). The trim removed 5 bases at V and 5 bases at J, leaving 12 bases unmatched. The CDR3 DNA reads TGTGCCAGTAGTTTGGACAGGAACCTAGTTGATAATTCACCCCTCCACTTT. Translated, it gives CASSLDRNLVDNSPLHF. The full variable domain, in which reference TRBV19 and TRBJ1-6 provide the parts outside the CDR3, is DGGITQSPKYLFRKEGQNVTLSCEQNLNHDAMYWYRQDPGQGLRLIYYSQIVNDFQKGDIAEGYSVSREKKESFPLTVTSAQKNPTAFYLCASSLDRNLVDNSPLHFGNGTRLTVT.

This chain connects TRBV4-1 to TRBJ2-7; TRBD1 matches at 7 bases. Germline assignment: CDR1 MGHRA and CDR2 YSYEKL. V gave up 5 bases and J gave up 3 bases; unmatched junction bases: 16. This CDR3 comprises 17 residues. The DNA of the CDR3 is TGCGCCAGCAGCACCCGGACAGGACCTCTCACCCTCTACGAGCAGTACTTC. Its translation is CASSTRTGPLTLYEQYF.

The gene calls are TRBV5-8 and TRBJ2-3; no clear D gene. The length of the CDR3 is 16 residues. The V end was cut by 1 base, the J end by 3 bases, with 15 bases between. Germline V gene lookup returns CDR1 SGHTS and CDR2 YDEGEE. This CDR3 is CASSLMAANPTDTQYF. DNA for the CDR3: TGTGCCAGCAGCTTGATGGCTGCAAACCCAACAGATACGCAGTATTTT.

The gene calls are TRBV10-3 and TRBJ2-3; 9 bases line up with TRBD2. This CDR3 has 17 residues. V lost 0 bases and J lost 1; bases outside the gene matches: 5. Looked up from germline, CDR1 is ENHRY and CDR2 is SYGVKD. CDR3 amino acids: CAISESLASGGTDTQYF. The DNA for the CDR3 is TGTGCCATCAGTGAGTCGCTAGCTAGCGGGGGCACAGATACGCAGTATTTT.

The chain has TRBV29-1 and TRBJ2-2; the D gene is possibly TRBD1 (5 bases). Trimming removed 5 bases at V and 0 bases at J, with 16 bases between. Germline V gene lookup returns CDR1 SQVTM and CDR2 ANQGSEA. The CDR3 has 16 amino acids. The CDR3 bases are TGCAGCGTTTGGATGAAGACAGATTCGAACACCGGGGAGCTGTTTTTT. It is translated as CSVWMKTDSNTGELFF.

DNA of the CDR3: TGTGCCAGTTTCAATACGCTTAACAGGGGGCGAAATCTCGTCCACGAGCAGTACTTC. It specifies CASFNTLNRGRNLVHEQYF. This chain joins TRBV13 and TRBJ2-7; TRBD1 matches at 9 bases. Germline values: CDR1 PRHDT, CDR2 FYEKMQ (reference sequence). V was clipped by 9 bases and J by 5 bases; unmatched bases: 26. The CDR3 consists of 19 residues.

The chain uses TRBV6-5 and TRBJ2-7; 14 nucleotides line up with TRBD2. V shed 6 bases, J shed 6 bases, and the junction held 4 bases outside the gene matches. The CDR3 is made up of 14 amino acids. The germline CDR1 and CDR2 sequences are MNHEY and SVGAGI. CDR3 bases: TGTGCCAGCAGAACCGGGACTAGCGGGAGCGAGCAGTACTTC. Translating gives CASRTGTSGSEQYF.

The genes are TRBV2 and TRBJ2-2; TRBD1 is a possible D gene (5 bases). V lost 5 bases and J 4 bases, leaving 20 bases between the germline ends. CDR3 length: 17 residues. Per germline, CDR1 SNHLY and CDR2 FYNNEI. The CDR3 region is CASSRGMTRKSTGELFF. CDR3 sequence (DNA): TGTGCCAGCAGTAGGGGAATGACCCGGAAGAGCACCGGGGAGCTGTTTTTT.

V is TRBV4-2 and J is TRBJ2-2; D not resolved. This CDR3 region has 14 residues. V shed 1 base and J shed 6 bases, with 9 bases lying between them. Germline V CDR1 and CDR2: LGHNA, YNFKEQ. Written as DNA, the CDR3 is TGTGCCAGCAGCCAAGGGTCCTACGCCGGGGAGCTGTTTTTT. Translating gives CASSQGSYAGELFF.

The V call is TRBV19, the J call TRBJ1-2, with a possible D match to TRBD1 (5 bases). CDR1 is LNHDA, CDR2 SQIVND, per germline (reference sequence). V was cut by 3 bases and J by 4 bases, with 12 bases left in between. This CDR3 is 14 amino acids long. The DNA for the CDR3 is TGTGCCAGTAGTATCGGAGGGGAAGGCTATGGCTACACCTTC. Its translation is CASSIGGEGYGYTF. Full variable domain (rest looked up from reference TRBV19 and TRBJ1-2): DGGITQSPKYLFRKEGQNVTLSCEQNLNHDAMYWYRQDPGQGLRLIYYSQIVNDFQKGDIAEGYSVSREKKESFPLTVTSAQKNPTAFYLCASSIGGEGYGYTFGSGTRLTVV.

This sequence joins TRBV7-3 and TRBJ2-2; 11 nucleotides match TRBD1. V lost 5 bases, J lost 6 bases, and 8 bases stayed unmatched. Germline V gene sequence: CDR1 SGHTA, CDR2 FQGTGA. The CDR3 has 16 amino acids. The CDR3 loop reads CASSPGTGGYPGELFF. CDR3 nucleotide sequence: TGTGCCAGCAGCCCCGGGACAGGGGGGTATCCCGGGGAGCTGTTTTTT.

In this sample, this clone turned up a few times. The genes are TRBV10-1 and TRBJ2-3, with TRBD2 matching 8 bases. Germline CDR1 reads WNHNN; CDR2 reads SYGVQD (reference sequence). The CDR3 has 16 amino acids. The V segment lost 0 bases and the J segment 2 bases; nucleotides outside the gene matches: 4. In DNA, the CDR3 is TGCGCCAGCAGTGAGTCGACACTAGCGGCCACAGATACGCAGTATTTT. Its protein is CASSESTLAATDTQYF.

This chain connects TRBV10-3 to TRBJ2-1; D is unclear. Trimming removed 10 bases from V and 2 bases from J, with 21 bases in between. The CDR3 loop spans 16 amino acids. Germline loops: CDR1 ENHRY, CDR2 SYGVKD. The CDR3 coding sequence is TGTGCCACGCGAAAGGTCGGCGGAGCAGCCTACAATGAGCAGTTCTTC. It specifies CATRKVGGAAYNEQFF.

The V call is TRBV4-3, the J call TRBJ2-7, with 9 bases fitting TRBD2. The length of the CDR3 is 15 residues. Trimming took 1 base from V and 4 from J; bases not matched to a gene: 5. Germline lookup yields CDR1 LGHNA and CDR2 YSLEER. CDR3 sequence: CASSQGGSGGYEQYF. CDR3 in DNA: TGCGCCAGCAGCCAAGGGGGGAGCGGGGGGTACGAGCAGTACTTC.

The chain carries TRBV24-1 and TRBJ2-4; 7 nucleotides match TRBD1. CDR3 length equals 13 residues. Germline CDR1 is KGHDR and CDR2 is SFDVKD. Trimming removed 5 bases from V and 7 bases from J; junction bases left unmatched: 4. The CDR3 nucleotides read TGTGCCACCAGTGTAGAGGGGGCGAACATTCAGTACTTC. Protein sequence: CATSVEGANIQYF.

The table lists this clone with a count of one. The chain has TRBV7-8 and TRBJ1-2, with 9 bases matching TRBD1. V dropped 5 bases and J dropped 6; count of bases not matched to a gene: 7. The CDR3 loop spans 14 amino acids. Germline V CDR1 and CDR2: SGHVS, FQNEAQ. DNA of the CDR3: TGTGCCAGCAGCCGAACGGACAGGGGAGATGGCTACACCTTC. This codes for CASSRTDRGDGYTF.

The rearrangement uses TRBV7-3 and TRBJ2-7; 8 positions match TRBD2. The germline V gene has CDR1 SGHTA and CDR2 FQGTGA. V shed 3 bases and J 6 bases; nucleotides not matched to a gene: 4. There are 13 residues in the CDR3. The CDR3: CASSFSGKGEQYF. CDR3 sequence (DNA): TGTGCCAGCAGCTTTAGCGGGAAAGGCGAGCAGTACTTC.

The chain carries TRBV21-1 and TRBJ1-5. TRBV21-1 is a known pseudogene. The CDR3 length is 13 residues. The CDR3 nucleotides read TGTGCCAGCAGCTTGGGAGGGCATCAGCCCCAGCATTTT. It is translated as CASSLGGHQPQHF.

The V call is TRBV19, the J call TRBJ1-6; TRBD1 is a possible D gene (6 bases). V shed 2 bases and J shed 0 bases, with 14 bases lying between them. Germline V CDR1 and CDR2: LNHDA, SQIVND (reference sequence). CDR3 length: 18 residues. The CDR3 is CASSIRDTASSYNSPLHF. The CDR3 coding sequence is TGTGCCAGTAGTATAAGGGACACTGCGAGCTCCTATAATTCACCCCTCCACTTT.

The J gene is TRBJ2-1, the V gene TRBV24-1; the D is unclear. Trimming stripped 2 bases from V and 7 bases from J, with 17 bases between. The CDR3 is made up of 16 amino acids. From germline, CDR1 is KGHDR and CDR2 SFDVKD. This CDR3 is CATSDSWASSVNEQFF. In DNA form, the CDR3 reads TGTGCCACCAGTGATTCTTGGGCGTCCTCGGTAAATGAGCAGTTCTTC.

In DNA form, the CDR3 reads TGTGCCAGCAGCCAAGATCGGCCAGCGGCGGCCTACGAGCAGTACTTC. Residues: CASSQDRPAAAYEQYF. J is TRBJ2-7 and V is TRBV3-1 (or the pseudogene TRBV3-2), with D tentatively TRBD2 (5 bases). The V end was cut by 0 bases, the J end by 2 bases, with 14 bases between. Per the germline V gene, CDR1 is LGHDT and CDR2 is YNNKEL (reference sequence). The CDR3 runs 16 residues.

This clone has ten or more counts. The chain links TRBV4-2 to TRBJ1-1, with D unresolved. This CDR3 spans 15 amino acids. Germline lookup yields CDR1 LGHNA and CDR2 YNFKEQ. The ends were cut back, 0 bases at V and 6 bases at J, with 14 bases in the middle. CDR3 protein: CASSQDPLSGAEAFF. The CDR3 nucleotides read TGTGCCAGCAGCCAAGATCCTTTAAGCGGTGCTGAAGCTTTCTTT.

The chain couples TRBV4-3 to TRBJ2-3; 7 nucleotides line up with TRBD1. CDR1 is LGHNA, CDR2 YSLEER, per germline. The ends lost 0 bases at V and 0 bases at J; junction bases unmatched: 3. The CDR3 has 16 residues. CDR3 loop: CASSQEVTGSTDTQYF. The CDR3 nucleotides read TGCGCCAGCAGCCAAGAGGTGACAGGGAGCACAGATACGCAGTATTTT.

The chain links TRBV19 to TRBJ2-3; perhaps TRBD2 as D (6 bases). CDR3 length: 16 amino acids. Germline loops: CDR1 LNHDA, CDR2 SQIVND (reference sequence). V was shortened by 6 bases and J by 1 base, with 17 bases between the two germline ends. CDR3 loop: CASSYGPGLGTDTQYF. CDR3 DNA: TGTGCCAGTAGCTATGGGCCGGGACTGGGCACAGATACGCAGTATTTT.